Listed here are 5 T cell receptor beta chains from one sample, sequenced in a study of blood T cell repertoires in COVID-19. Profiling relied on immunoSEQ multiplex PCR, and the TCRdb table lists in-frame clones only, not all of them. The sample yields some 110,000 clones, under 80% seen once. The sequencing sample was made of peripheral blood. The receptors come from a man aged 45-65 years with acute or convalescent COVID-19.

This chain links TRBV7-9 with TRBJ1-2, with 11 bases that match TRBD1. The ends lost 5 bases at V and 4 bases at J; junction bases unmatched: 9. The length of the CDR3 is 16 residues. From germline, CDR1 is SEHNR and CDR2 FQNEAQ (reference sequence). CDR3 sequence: CASSLTWTGGFYGYTF. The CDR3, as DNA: TGTGCCAGCAGCCTAACGTGGACAGGGGGCTTCTATGGCTACACCTTC.

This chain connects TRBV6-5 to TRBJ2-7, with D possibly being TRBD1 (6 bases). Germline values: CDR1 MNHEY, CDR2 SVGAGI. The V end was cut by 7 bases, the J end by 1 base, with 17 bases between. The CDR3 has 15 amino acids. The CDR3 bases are TGTGCCAGCAAAACAGGGATCCTGGAATCCTACGAGCAGTACTTC. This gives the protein CASKTGILESYEQYF.

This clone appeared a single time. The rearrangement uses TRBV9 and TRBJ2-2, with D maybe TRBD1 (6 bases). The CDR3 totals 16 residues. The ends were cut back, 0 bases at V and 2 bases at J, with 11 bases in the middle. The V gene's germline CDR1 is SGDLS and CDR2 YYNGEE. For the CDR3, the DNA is TGTGCCAGCAGCGTAGTCAAGGGACAAAACACCGGGGAGCTGTTTTTT. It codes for CASSVVKGQNTGELFF.

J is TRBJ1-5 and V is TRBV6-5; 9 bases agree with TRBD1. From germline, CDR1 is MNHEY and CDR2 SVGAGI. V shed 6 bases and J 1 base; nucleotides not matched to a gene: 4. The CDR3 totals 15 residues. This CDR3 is CASRPGTGSNQPQHF. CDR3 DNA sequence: TGTGCCAGCAGGCCCGGGACAGGGAGCAATCAGCCCCAGCATTTT.

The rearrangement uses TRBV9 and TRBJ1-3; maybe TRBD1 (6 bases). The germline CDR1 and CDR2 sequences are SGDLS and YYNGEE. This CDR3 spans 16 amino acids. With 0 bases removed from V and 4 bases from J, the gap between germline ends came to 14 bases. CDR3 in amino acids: CASSVEGRGPGNTIYF. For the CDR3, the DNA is TGTGCCAGCAGCGTAGAAGGCAGGGGTCCGGGAAACACCATATATTTT.